A selection of T cell receptor beta chains follows, all from one sample in a study of blood T cell repertoires in COVID-19. TCRdb keeps only in-frame clones here, not all; method: immunoSEQ multiplex PCR. The sample shows hundreds of thousands of clones, about 85% of them seen only once. Sequencing was done on a sample of PBMCs or T cells enriched from blood (not recorded which). These receptors came from a woman younger than 45 with acute COVID-19. The CDR3 runs from the conserved cysteine through the conserved F or W. The D gene is left open where the match is weak. Clone size is not always given. Where it is, it says once, few, many or a class for expanded clones.

v_gene	j_gene	abundance	d_gene	CDR3nt	CDR3aa
TRBV7-2	TRBJ2-4	.	TRBD2	TGTGCCAGCAGCGACCGGACTAGCGGGGGGAGAAAAAACATTCAGTACTTC	CASSDRTSGGRKNIQYF
TRBV2	TRBJ2-5	once	.	TGTGCCAGCACGGGGTTTGTTGAGGAGACCCAGTACTTC	CASTGFVEETQYF
TRBV3-1/TRBV3-2	TRBJ2-1	.	.	TGTGCCAGCAGCCAAGAACGGAATGAGCAGTTCTTC	CASSQERNEQFF
TRBV11-2	TRBJ2-4	.	.	TGTGCCAGCAGCTTGATGGAGGGGCTTCTAGCCAAAAACATTCAGTACTTC	CASSLMEGLLAKNIQYF
TRBV14	TRBJ2-5	.	.	TGTGCCAGCACCCGGGACACCCAAGAGACCCAGTACTTC	CASTRDTQETQYF
TRBV19	TRBJ2-3	.	.	TGTGCCAGTTCCCCCCGAAGTCTTGGGGGCCCTATGAAGACGACGCAGTATTTT	CASSPRSLGGPMKTTQYF
TRBV7-9	TRBJ2-6	.	TRBD1	TGTGCCAGCAGGGGGGACAGTTCACTGTCTGGGGCCAACGTCCTGACTTTC	CASRGDSSLSGANVLTF
TRBV21-1	TRBJ2-1	.	.	TGTGCCAGCAGCAAAGTAAGGAGGCAGGGACAAGTTCCTGAGCAGTTCTTC	CASSKVRRQGQVPEQFF
TRBV18	TRBJ2-7	once	TRBD2	TGTGCCAGCTCCCCGAGCGGGAGCCCCGAGCAGTACTTC	CASSPSGSPEQYF
TRBV7-9	TRBJ1-2	.	.	TGTGCCAGCAGCTTAGCAGGGGGAGTCGGCTACACCTTC	CASSLAGGVGYTF
TRBV5-6	TRBJ2-1	.	TRBD1	TGTGCCAGCATTCTGACAGGGGGCTCCTACAATGAGCAGTTCTTC	CASILTGGSYNEQFF
TRBV10-3	TRBJ2-2	.	TRBD1	TGTGCCATCAGTGACTCCGGGACAGGGAGGGCTGGGGAGCTGTTTTTT	CAISDSGTGRAGELFF
TRBV7-2	TRBJ1-5	.	TRBD1	TGTGCCAGCAGCCTGGGACAGGGATATCAGCCCCAGCATTTT	CASSLGQGYQPQHF
TRBV19	TRBJ2-1	.	TRBD2	TGTGCCAGTAGTAGAATGGGACTAGCGGGAGTCAATGAGCAGTTCTTC	CASSRMGLAGVNEQFF
TRBV24-1	TRBJ2-5	.	TRBD2	TGTGCCACCAGCGACTCGGGGGGGCCGACCGACAAAGAGACCCAGTACTTC	CATSDSGGPTDKETQYF
TRBV7-8	TRBJ2-1	.	.	TGTGCCAGCAGCTTCTCGGTCTTGGTAGCCCTTCACAATGAGCAGTTCTTC	CASSFSVLVALHNEQFF
TRBV27	TRBJ1-6	.	.	TGTGCCGCAAAGGATACAGGATCTAGCTCCTATAATTCACCCCTCCACTTT	CAAKDTGSSSYNSPLHF
TRBV27	TRBJ2-1	.	.	TGTGCCAGCAGATTGGAGGCGCCGCGCAATGAGCAGTTCTTC	CASRLEAPRNEQFF
TRBV29-1	TRBJ2-1	.	.	TGCAGCGTCAAGGCAGGGGAATACGGGCAGTTCTTC	CSVKAGEYGQFF
TRBV27	TRBJ1-2	.	.	TGTGCCAGCAGTTTAAAAGGAGGGAACTATGGCTACACCTTC	CASSLKGGNYGYTF
TRBV15	TRBJ1-2	.	.	TGTGCCACCAGCAGAGAACCTACAGGGCCCGCTAACTATGGCTACACCTTC	CATSREPTGPANYGYTF
TRBV7-8	TRBJ1-5	once	TRBD1	TGTGCCAGCAGCCCTCCAGGGGGGTCCCCTCAGCCCCAGCATTTT	CASSPPGGSPQPQHF
TRBV28	TRBJ1-2	.	.	TGTGCCAGCAGTTCACAGACAGCCAGAACTGCCTATGGCTACACCTTC	CASSSQTARTAYGYTF
TRBV29-1	TRBJ2-5	.	TRBD2	TGCAGCGTCGGTAGCGGGAGGGTCCAAGAGACCCAGTACTTC	CSVGSGRVQETQYF
TRBV18	TRBJ2-1	.	.	TGTGCCAGCTCACCAGGAGGGTATGAGCAGTTCTTC	CASSPGGYEQFF
TRBV6-1	TRBJ2-3	.	.	TGTGCCAGCAGTGAAGCCGACGGGGGCACAGATACGCAGTATTTT	CASSEADGGTDTQYF
TRBV4-3	TRBJ2-1	once	TRBD2	TGCGCCAGCAGCCAAGAACTAGCGGGAGGGCCATCCTACAATGAGCAGTTCTTC	CASSQELAGGPSYNEQFF